The rows below give T cell receptor beta chains drawn from one sample of a study of CD8 T cells in ankylosing spondylitis. TCRdb independently ran MiXCR on the 5' RACE reads; one entry per CDR3 protein. The sample lists some 100,000 distinct CDR3 sequences, about 8.1% occurring once. Sequencing was carried out using blood, either unsorted or a sorted T cell fraction (not recorded which). These receptors all stem from a male donor with ankylosing spondylitis. Both conserved end residues are part of each CDR3. The D gene is left open where the match is weak. Clone size, where shown, is once, few, many, or a class for clones that have expanded.

TRBJ2-1	TRBD2	TRBV5-6	many	CASSPGTSGRASNNEQFF	TGTGCCAGCAGCCCCGGGACTAGCGGGAGGGCCTCTAACAATGAGCAGTTCTTC
TRBJ1-1	NA	TRBV3-1	NA	CASSQGTGRGTEAFF	TGTGCCAGCAGCCAAGGTACAGGGAGAGGCACTGAAGCTTTCTTT
TRBJ1-1	NA	TRBV5-1	NA	CASSLARGNTEAFF	TGCGCCAGCAGCTTGGCCAGGGGGAACACTGAAGCTTTCTTT
TRBJ2-1	NA	TRBV11-2	many	CASSLEVLYVGGRSNEQFF	TGTGCCAGCAGCTTAGAGGTCCTCTATGTGGGAGGAAGATCGAATGAGCAGTTCTTC
TRBJ2-1	NA	TRBV12-3/TRBV12-4	few	CASSPVGDTNEQFF	TGTGCCAGCAGCCCGGTTGGAGACACTAATGAGCAGTTCTTC
TRBJ1-1	NA	TRBV7-9	many	CASSLRSTEAFF	TGTGCCAGCAGCTTACGGAGCACTGAAGCTTTCTTT
TRBJ2-7	TRBD1	TRBV20-1	NA	CSARDNRGSGEQYF	TGCAGTGCTAGAGATAACAGGGGGAGCGGCGAGCAGTACTTC
TRBJ2-5	NA	TRBV5-1	NA	CASSFFSAVRETQYF	TGCGCCAGCAGCTTTTTTAGCGCGGTAAGGGAGACCCAGTACTTC
TRBJ1-6	NA	TRBV11-2	NA	CASSLRIRDHNSPLHF	TGTGCCAGCAGCTTAAGGATTCGGGACCACAATTCACCCCTCCACTTT
TRBJ2-5	NA	TRBV6-1	few	CASTRGGGLQETQYF	TGTGCCAGCACCCGAGGGGGGGGGCTCCAAGAGACCCAGTACTTC
TRBJ2-2	NA	TRBV5-5	few	CASSLAQGMRELFF	TGTGCCAGCAGCTTGGCCCAGGGGATGAGGGAGCTGTTTTTT
TRBJ2-5	TRBD2	TRBV27	few	CASSLTSPEETQYF	TGTGCCAGCAGCTTGACTAGCCCCGAGGAGACCCAGTACTTC
TRBJ2-1	TRBD1	TRBV7-9	many	CASSLTQGLYNEQFF	TGTGCCAGCAGCTTAACACAGGGGCTATACAATGAGCAGTTCTTC
TRBJ2-2	TRBD2	TRBV30	NA	CASHNQGLATITGELFF	TGTGCCTCACACAACCAGGGACTAGCGACCATCACCGGGGAGCTGTTTTTT
TRBJ1-5	NA	TRBV3-1	many	CASSQDLPWTLNSNQPQHF	TGTGCCAGCAGCCAAGATCTTCCTTGGACACTCAATAGCAATCAGCCCCAGCATTTT
TRBJ2-2	NA	TRBV5-5	many	CASSLDPTGELFF	TGTGCCAGCAGCTTGGACCCGACCGGGGAGCTGTTTTTT
TRBJ2-7	NA	TRBV20-1	many	CSVLDSDPYEQYF	TGCAGTGTTCTGGACAGTGACCCCTACGAGCAGTACTTC
TRBJ2-1	TRBD2	TRBV12-3/TRBV12-4	NA	CASSRLTSGFNEQFF	TGTGCCAGCAGTCGACTGACTAGCGGGTTCAATGAGCAGTTCTTC
TRBJ2-7	NA	TRBV14	few	CASSQEIWRSTSSYEQYF	TGTGCCAGCAGCCAAGAAATATGGAGGTCCACAAGCTCCTACGAGCAGTACTTC